The clone carrying this T cell receptor (beta chain) was seen at least ten times. Its antigen is not identified. This record belongs to a study of Graves' ophthalmopathy and Graves' hyperthyroidism. Study summary: Peripheral blood was gathered at first diagnosis, ahead of any treatment whatsoever. Study outcomes and limitations: A majority of expanded thyroid clonotypes exceeding 0.001 frequency were likewise present in blood. For separating ophthalmopathy from stable hyperthyroidism, a 13-signature model gave around 86% sensitivity and approximately 80% specificity.

No donor had other autoimmune disease, uncontrolled infection, pregnancy or lactation. Investigators amplified TCR beta CDR3 regions from RNA transcripts. The authors performed first-round RT-PCR with HTBI primers and then a second-round multiplex PCR. TCRdb re-called the multiplex PCR reads with MiXCR, one entry per CDR3 protein. Found here are roughly 400,000 distinct CDR3 sequences, approximately 20% of them singletons; the top ten hold roughly 1.6%. The TCR originated in a woman between 18 and 29 years old with Graves' ophthalmopathy. The sequencing input was peripheral blood.

The CDR3 sequence is CASSLSSGLGYEQYF. The CDR3 bases are TGTGCCAGCAGCTTATCATCTGGGTTAGGTTACGAGCAGTACTTC. The chain recombines TRBV7-3 with TRBJ2-7; no definite D call. V was pared by 2 bases and J by 4 bases, with 15 bases between. Germline-derived CDR1 and CDR2 are SGHTA and FQGTGA. This CDR3 comprises 15 residues. Full variable domain (rest looked up from reference TRBV7-3 and TRBJ2-7): GAGVSQTPSNKVTEKGKYVELRCDPISGHTALYWYRQSLGQGPEFLIYFQGTGAADDSGLPNDRFFAVRPEGSVSTLKIQRTERGDSAVYLCASSLSSGLGYEQYFGPGTRLTVT.